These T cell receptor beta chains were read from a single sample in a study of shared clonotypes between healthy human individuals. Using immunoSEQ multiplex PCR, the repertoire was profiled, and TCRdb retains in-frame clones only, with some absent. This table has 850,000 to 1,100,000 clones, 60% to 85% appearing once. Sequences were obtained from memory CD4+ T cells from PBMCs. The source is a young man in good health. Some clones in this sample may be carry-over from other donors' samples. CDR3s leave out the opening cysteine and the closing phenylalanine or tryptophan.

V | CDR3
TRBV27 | ASTKLAGGPSEQF
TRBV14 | ASSIQGFGTQY
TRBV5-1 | ASSADRVGDTQY
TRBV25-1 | ASSDMRGGLWNEKLF
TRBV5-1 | ASSLEAELGDEQY
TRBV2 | ASLSSTDTQY
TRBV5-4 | ASSRGQGLGIFAEQY
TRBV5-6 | ASSLSWPSSYNEQF
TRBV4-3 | ASSQDVAGASTDTQY
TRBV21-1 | ASSKEDRGIYGYT
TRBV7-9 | ASSLLFGSSDEQY
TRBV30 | AWSVGNQPQH
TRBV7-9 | ASSFIGGGTEQY
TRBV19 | ASSIMTGKPYNEQF
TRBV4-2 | ASSRVSRTDTGELF
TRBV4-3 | ASSQRGQTSGNTIY
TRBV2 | ASIWSGSYEQY
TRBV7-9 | ASSPQGGSGKRDEQF
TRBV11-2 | ASSLRGSETQY
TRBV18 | ASSINWGSQETQY
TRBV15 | ATSRDWARLAGNTIY
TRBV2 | ASRQGSGANVLT
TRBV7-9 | ASSPRPRGRGTEAF
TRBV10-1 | ARGTGTDYYGYT
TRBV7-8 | ASSLDRGLRRGVKQETQY
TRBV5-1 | ASSLWGSGEAF
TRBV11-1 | ASSYPIGTGTDTQY
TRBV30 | AWETGIHTDTQY
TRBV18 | ASSTGQANTEAF
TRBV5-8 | ASSLGAGTGAYEQY
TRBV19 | ASSIQSAWTVHSNQPQH
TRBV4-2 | ASSRTQGVAREWETQY
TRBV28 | ASSLVGGNQPQH
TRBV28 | ASLGAISDEQY
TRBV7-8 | ASSLVLAGVYEQY
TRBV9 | ASSVGCTGQGLWGNQPQH
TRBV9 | ASSVTGVTGELF
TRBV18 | ASSQVNQGRNEQF
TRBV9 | ASSVSGREETQY
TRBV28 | ASSLPGYYGYT
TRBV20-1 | SARLQETQY
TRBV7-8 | ASSLRRTTYNEQF
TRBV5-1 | ASSLDGTGVYEQY
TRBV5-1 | ASSLDSLYGYT
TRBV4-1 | ASSFGHMNTEAF
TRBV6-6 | ATSNRAGEKLF
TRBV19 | ASSIAPGHGETQY
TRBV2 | ATTGLAGGIGTQY
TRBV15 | ATSREFAGPKHRELF
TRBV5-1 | ASSLRQGEETQY
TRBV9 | ASSVAPVTEAF
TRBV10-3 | AIRPGQGNYGYT
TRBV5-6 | ASSFPWGYT
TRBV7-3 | ASSPGRVNTGELF
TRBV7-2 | ASSLSAGTPTYEQY